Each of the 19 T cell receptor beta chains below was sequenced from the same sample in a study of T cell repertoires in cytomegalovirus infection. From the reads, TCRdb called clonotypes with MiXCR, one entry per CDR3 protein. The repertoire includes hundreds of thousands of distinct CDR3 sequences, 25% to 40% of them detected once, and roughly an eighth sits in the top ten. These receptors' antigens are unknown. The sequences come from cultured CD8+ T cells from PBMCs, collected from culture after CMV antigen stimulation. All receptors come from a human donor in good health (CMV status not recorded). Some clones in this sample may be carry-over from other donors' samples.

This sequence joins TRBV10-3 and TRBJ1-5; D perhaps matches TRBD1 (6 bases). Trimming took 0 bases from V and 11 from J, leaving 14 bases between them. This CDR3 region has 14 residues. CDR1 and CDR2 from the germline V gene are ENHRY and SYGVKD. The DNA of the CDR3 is TGTGCCATCAGTGAGTCTTGGGGACAAACAGCCCAGCATTTT. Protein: CAISESWGQTAQHF.

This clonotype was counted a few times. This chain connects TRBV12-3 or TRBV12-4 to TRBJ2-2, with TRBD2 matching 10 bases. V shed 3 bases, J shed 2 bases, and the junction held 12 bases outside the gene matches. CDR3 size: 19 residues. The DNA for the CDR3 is TGTGCCAGCAGTTTCCGCCTAGCGGGGGCCACTGCAAACACCGGGGAGCTGTTTTTT. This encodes CASSFRLAGATANTGELFF.

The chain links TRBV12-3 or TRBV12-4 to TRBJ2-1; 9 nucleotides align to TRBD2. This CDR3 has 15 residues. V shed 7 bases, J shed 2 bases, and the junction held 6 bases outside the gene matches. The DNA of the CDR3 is TGTGCCAGCACCTCTAGCGGGGCCCCCTACAATGAGCAGTTCTTC. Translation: CASTSSGAPYNEQFF.

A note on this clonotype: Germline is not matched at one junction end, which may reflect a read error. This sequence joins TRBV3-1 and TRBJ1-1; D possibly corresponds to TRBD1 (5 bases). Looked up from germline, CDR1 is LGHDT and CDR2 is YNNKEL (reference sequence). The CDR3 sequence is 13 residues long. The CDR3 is CANSPTGNTEAFF. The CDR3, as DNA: TGTGCCAACAGCCCCACAGGGAACACTGAAGCTTTCTTT.

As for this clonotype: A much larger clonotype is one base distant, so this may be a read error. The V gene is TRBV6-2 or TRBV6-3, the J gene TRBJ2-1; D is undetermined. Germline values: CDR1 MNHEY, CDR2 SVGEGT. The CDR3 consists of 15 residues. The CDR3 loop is CANSPNKSSYNEQFF. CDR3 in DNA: TGTGCCAACAGTCCGAACAAGAGCTCCTACAATGAGCAGTTCTTC.

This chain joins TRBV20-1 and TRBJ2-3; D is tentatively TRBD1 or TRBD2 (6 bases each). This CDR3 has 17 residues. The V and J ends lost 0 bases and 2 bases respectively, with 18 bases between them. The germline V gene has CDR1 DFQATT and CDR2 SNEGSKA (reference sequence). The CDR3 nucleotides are TGCAGTGCTAGAGAGGAAACGGGGGCCGTATACACAGATACGCAGTATTTT. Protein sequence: CSAREETGAVYTDTQYF.

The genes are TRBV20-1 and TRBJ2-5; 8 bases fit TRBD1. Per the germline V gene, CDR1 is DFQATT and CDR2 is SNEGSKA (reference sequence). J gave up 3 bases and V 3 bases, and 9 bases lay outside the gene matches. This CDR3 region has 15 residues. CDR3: CSARARQGKKETQYF. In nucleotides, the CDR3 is TGCAGTGCTAGGGCACGACAGGGGAAGAAAGAGACCCAGTACTTC.

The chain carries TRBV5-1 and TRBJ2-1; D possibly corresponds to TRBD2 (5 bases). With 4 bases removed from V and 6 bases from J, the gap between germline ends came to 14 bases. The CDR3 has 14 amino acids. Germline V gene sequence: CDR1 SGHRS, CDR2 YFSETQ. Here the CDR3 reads CASSLGIGLNEQFF. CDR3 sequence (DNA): TGCGCCAGCAGCCTTGGTATTGGACTCAATGAGCAGTTCTTC. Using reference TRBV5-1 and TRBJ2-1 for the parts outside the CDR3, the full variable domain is KAGVTQTPRYLIKTRGQQVTLSCSPISGHRSVSWYQQTPGQGLQFLFEYFSETQRNKGNFPGRFSGRQFSNSRSEMNVSTLELGDSALYLCASSLGIGLNEQFFGPGTRLTVL.

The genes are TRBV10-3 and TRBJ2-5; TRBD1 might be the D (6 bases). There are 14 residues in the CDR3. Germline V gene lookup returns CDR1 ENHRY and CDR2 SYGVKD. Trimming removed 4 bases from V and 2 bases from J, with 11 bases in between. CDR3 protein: CAISVSGVQETQYF. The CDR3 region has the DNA TGTGCCATCAGTGTATCAGGGGTTCAAGAGACCCAGTACTTC.

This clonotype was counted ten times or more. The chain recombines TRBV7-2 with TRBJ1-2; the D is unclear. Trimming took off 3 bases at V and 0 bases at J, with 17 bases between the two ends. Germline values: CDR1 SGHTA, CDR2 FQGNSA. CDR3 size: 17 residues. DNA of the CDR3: TGTGCCAGCAGCTTGGAGAGGGTAGGGCAAGCTAACTATGGCTACACCTTC. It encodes CASSLERVGQANYGYTF. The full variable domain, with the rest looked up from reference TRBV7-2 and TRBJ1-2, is GAGVSQSPSNKVTEKGKDVELRCDPISGHTALYWYRQSLGQGLEFLIYFQGNSAPDKSGLPSDRFSAERTGGSVSTLTIQRTQQEDSAVYLCASSLERVGQANYGYTFGSGTRLTVV.

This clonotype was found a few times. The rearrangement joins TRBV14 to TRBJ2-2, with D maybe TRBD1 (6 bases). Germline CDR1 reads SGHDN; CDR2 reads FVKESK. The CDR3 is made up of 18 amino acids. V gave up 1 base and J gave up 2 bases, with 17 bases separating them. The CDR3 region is CASSQVELRDTNTGELFF. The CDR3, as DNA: TGTGCCAGCAGCCAAGTTGAGTTAAGGGACACCAACACCGGGGAGCTGTTTTTT. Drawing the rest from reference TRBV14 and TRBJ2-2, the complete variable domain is EAGVTQFPSHSVIEKGQTVTLRCDPISGHDNLYWYRRVMGKEIKFLLHFVKESKQDESGMPNNRFLAERTGGTYSTLKVQPAELEDSGVYFCASSQVELRDTNTGELFFGEGSRLTVL.

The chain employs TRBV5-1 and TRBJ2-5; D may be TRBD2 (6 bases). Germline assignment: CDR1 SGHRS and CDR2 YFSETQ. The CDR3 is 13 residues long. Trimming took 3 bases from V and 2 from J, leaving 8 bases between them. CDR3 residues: CASSSLAQETQYF. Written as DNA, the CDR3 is TGCGCCAGCAGCTCCCTAGCGCAAGAGACCCAGTACTTC.

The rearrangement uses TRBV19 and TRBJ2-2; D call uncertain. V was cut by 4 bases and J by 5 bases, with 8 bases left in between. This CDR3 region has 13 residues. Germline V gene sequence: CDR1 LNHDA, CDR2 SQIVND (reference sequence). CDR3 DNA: TGTGCCAGTAGTAGGCGAGAGACCGGGGAGCTGTTTTTT. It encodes CASSRRETGELFF.

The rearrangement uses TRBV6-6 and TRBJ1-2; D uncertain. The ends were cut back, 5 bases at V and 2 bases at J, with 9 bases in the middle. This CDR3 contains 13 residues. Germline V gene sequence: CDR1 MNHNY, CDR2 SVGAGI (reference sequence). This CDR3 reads CASSIGSNYGYTF. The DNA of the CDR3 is TGTGCCAGCAGTATCGGGTCAAACTATGGCTACACCTTC.

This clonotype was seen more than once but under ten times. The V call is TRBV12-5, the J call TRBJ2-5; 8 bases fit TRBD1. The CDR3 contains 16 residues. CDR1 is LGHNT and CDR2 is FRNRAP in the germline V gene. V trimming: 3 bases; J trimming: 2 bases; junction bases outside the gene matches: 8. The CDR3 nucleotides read TGTGCTAGTGGTTTTCACACAGGGGGGAGACAAGAGACCCAGTACTTC. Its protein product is CASGFHTGGRQETQYF. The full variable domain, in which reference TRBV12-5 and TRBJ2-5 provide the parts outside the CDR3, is DARVTQTPRHKVTEMGQEVTMRCQPILGHNTVFWYRQTMMQGLELLAYFRNRAPLDDSGMPKDRFSAEMPDATLATLKIQPSEPRDSAVYFCASGFHTGGRQETQYFGPGTRLLVL.

CDR3 coding DNA: TGCGCCAGCAGCCAAGAGAGTGGTGCAGGCCTCTACAATGAGCAGTTCTTC. Its translation: CASSQESGAGLYNEQFF. The V and J genes are TRBV4-3 and TRBJ2-1; D uncertain. The germline V gene encodes CDR1 LGHNA and CDR2 YSLEER. Trimming removed 0 bases from V and 3 bases from J, with 15 bases in between. CDR3 length: 17 residues.

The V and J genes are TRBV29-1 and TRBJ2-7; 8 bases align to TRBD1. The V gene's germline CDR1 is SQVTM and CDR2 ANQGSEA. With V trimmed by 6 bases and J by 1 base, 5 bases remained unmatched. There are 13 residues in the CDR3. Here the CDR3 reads CSVLTGESYEQYV. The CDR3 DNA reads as TGCAGCGTCCTGACAGGGGAGTCCTACGAGCAGTACGTC.

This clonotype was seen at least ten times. The CDR3 region has the DNA TGTGCCAGCAGATCTCATTTGGCAGCCAAAAACATTCAGTACTTC. This codes for CASRSHLAAKNIQYF. The rearrangement uses TRBV12-3 or TRBV12-4 and TRBJ2-4; D ambiguous. Trimming took 6 bases from V and 0 from J, leaving 12 bases between them. CDR3 length: 15 residues.

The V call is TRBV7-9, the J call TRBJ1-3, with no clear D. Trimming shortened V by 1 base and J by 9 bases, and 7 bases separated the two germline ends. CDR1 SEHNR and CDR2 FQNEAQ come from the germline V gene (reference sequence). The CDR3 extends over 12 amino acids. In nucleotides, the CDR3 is TGTGCCAGCAGCTTAGAGGGTCGCACCATATATTTT. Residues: CASSLEGRTIYF.